The following is a T cell receptor (beta chain) sequence with its context. Ten or more counts support this clonotype. No cognate antigen has been identified for it. No much larger clone exists at a distance of one base, and base qualities are not known. The data are from a study of regulatory T cells in long-lasting Graves disease (dated by TCRdb to 2020 to 2022). Context from the whole study: Patients with newly diagnosed Graves' disease had been on antithyroid drugs for under 3 months. A total of about 33 samples were covered by TCR sequencing, comprising some 13 persistent and about 20 newly diagnosed Graves' disease patients. The study took place in China and was registered as a clinical trial. This study used TCR sequencing and RNA sequencing of peripheral blood to compare persistent Graves' disease patients against newly diagnosed Graves' disease patients. General findings and caveats noted by the study authors: A larger number of public clonotypes was shared among persistent patients (approximately 2,600) than among newly diagnosed patients (over 850). The study examined only peripheral blood because the primary lesion, thyroid tissue, could not be accessed. Sequencing and analysis were restricted to the TCR beta chain. The small sample size was acknowledged by the authors as a limitation that may reduce accuracy. Compared with newly diagnosed patients, patients with persistent Graves' disease had lower TCR Shannon entropy and fewer highly expanded clones, which suggests clonal expansion.

Receptor amplification or capture employed multiplex PCR. Sequencing relied on an Illumina HiSeq 4000. iRepertoire HTBI primers and Arm-PCR amplification of CDR3 regions were used to construct TCR beta libraries. Before sequencing, the PCR products went through gel purification. Per the authors' processing: Gene usage analysis of CDR3 amino acid clonotypes relied on the 55 to 80 TRBV and around 14 TRBJ segments identified across samples. COPE and FqMerger were used to merge the filtered high-quality paired reads into contigs. BLAST was used to align contigs to IMGT TRBV, TRBD and TRBJ reference genes, and CDR3 was defined according to IMGT. Highly expanded clones were defined as clonotypes with a frequency above 0.1%. Shannon entropy served as the measure of repertoire diversity, while the Gini coefficient captured V-J evenness. Public clonotypes were defined as clonotypes shared by more than one individual. TCRdb trimmed the raw reads at Q25, called clones with MiXCR and kept productive beta chains. One record per CDR3 amino acid sequence lists the most common genes and DNA. The V and J calls and clone size come from TCRdb's table, not from the authors' own analysis. Counted in this sample were 440,000 or so distinct CDR3 sequences; under 15% of them appeared once. The ten largest clones add up to 16% of the sample.

Sample time point, as interpreted from the label and publication: newly diagnosed GD, antithyroid drugs for less than 3 months. For both TCR sequencing and RNA sequencing, RNA was extracted from PBMCs in TRIzol. Graves' disease was diagnosed according to American Thyroid Association guidelines. Patients for the study were recruited at an endocrinology department in Xi'an, China. Each patient gave approximately 8.8 milliliters of peripheral blood, collected in an EDTA anticoagulant tube. Ficoll Paque Plus density gradient separation was used to isolate PBMCs, and no additional T cell sorting was done. An Agilent 2100 Bioanalyzer and agarose gel were used to check RNA quality, and a NanoDrop 2000 was used to measure RNA concentration. These sequences were also reported in another study, on T cells in Graves' hyperthyroidism and ophthalmopathy. That second report states: Stable Graves' hyperthyroidism was defined as no progression to ophthalmopathy during 18 months of follow-up. Hyperthyroidism patients were aged 18 to 65 years and newly diagnosed, with disease duration of less than 2 months. Patients with uncontrolled infections, other autoimmune diseases, pregnancy or lactation were excluded. Diagnoses relied on clinical symptoms, serum thyroxine and TRAb, thyroid ultrasound and orbital computed tomography. For the first round of RT-PCR on the TCR CDR3, the HTBI primer set was used together with the Qiagen OneStep RT-PCR kit. Blood samples also contained most of the expanded thyroid clonotypes (frequency above 0.001), which suggests that blood repertoires may reflect thyroid immune responses. A 13 V-J signature model separated ophthalmopathy from stable hyperthyroidism, with 87.88% sensitivity and 81.08% specificity in cross-validation and 80%/75% in testing. In validation, the model predicted progression to ophthalmopathy a median of roughly 6.2 months before onset, with about 70% sensitivity and almost 75% specificity. To identify TCR V-J signatures that set the groups apart, the researchers used a discovery cohort of approximately 98 patients, made up of 40 to 45 with Graves' ophthalmopathy and 57 with stable Graves' hyperthyroidism. Whether ophthalmopathy could be predicted prospectively was tested in an independent validation cohort made up of 18 to 20 hyperthyroidism patients plus 17 patients who later progressed to ophthalmopathy. The 100 discovery patients were divided at random into training and test sets in a 7:3 ratio. Thyroid tissue and blood T-cell repertoires from more than 5 Graves' hyperthyroidism patients were also compared in the study. Following sampling, methimazole starting at 30 mg daily was given to hyperthyroidism patients, and high-dose intravenous methylprednisolone was given to ophthalmopathy patients. Libraries were constructed in a second round of multiplex PCR, after which size selection and purification were carried out. Paired-end sequencing of the libraries was performed with 100 bp reads on an Illumina HiSeq2000. SOAPnuke was used to process the raw data, throwing out any read that contained adapters or uncalled bases, had a mean Phred below 15, or lacked an exact constant-primer or identifier match. COPE v1.2.5 was used to merge high-quality paired reads, and clonotypes were defined as unique nucleotide sequences. MiTCR v1.1 was used to align the clonotypes against IMGT TRBV, TRBD and TRBJ reference segments. Analysis was restricted to V-J combinations with a frequency above 0.0001, which covered roughly 99% of repertoires. A TCS score was defined as the ratio between F50 (clonal expansion) and ExV (chaos), using BLOSUM62-based TCRdist between CDR3 peptides within each V-J. Welch's t-statistics and random forest reduced 500 to 550 V-J features to roughly 13, which were used in a naive Bayes classifier (R e1071). No statistical method was used to fix the sample size in advance, and group allocation was not hidden from the investigators. The paper reports TCR Vbeta CDR3 sequencing of more than 120 peripheral blood samples: 43 ophthalmopathy, fewer than 80 hyperthyroidism and 17 progressor patients.

The receptor was derived from a woman in her 30s with Graves disease. Donor details come from another sample of the same person, matched by shared clones. The sample consisted of peripheral blood mononuclear cells (PBMCs), taken at new diagnosis, from a patient treated with antithyroid drugs.

The DNA sequence is as follows: TGTGCCAGCAGTTTAGGACGCGGGGATACGCAGTATTTT. Its protein product is CASSLGRGDTQYF. The receptor chain draws on TRBV12-3 or TRBV12-4 and TRBJ2-3, and possibly TRBD2, on 5 matching bases. The CDR3 starts with the cysteine, ends with the phenylalanine, and has 13 residues. CDR3 DNA is the only sequence kept; it has 39 bases, read in frame from the first base. Trimming takes 1 base from V and 6 bases from J, and the germline ends sit 8 bases apart.